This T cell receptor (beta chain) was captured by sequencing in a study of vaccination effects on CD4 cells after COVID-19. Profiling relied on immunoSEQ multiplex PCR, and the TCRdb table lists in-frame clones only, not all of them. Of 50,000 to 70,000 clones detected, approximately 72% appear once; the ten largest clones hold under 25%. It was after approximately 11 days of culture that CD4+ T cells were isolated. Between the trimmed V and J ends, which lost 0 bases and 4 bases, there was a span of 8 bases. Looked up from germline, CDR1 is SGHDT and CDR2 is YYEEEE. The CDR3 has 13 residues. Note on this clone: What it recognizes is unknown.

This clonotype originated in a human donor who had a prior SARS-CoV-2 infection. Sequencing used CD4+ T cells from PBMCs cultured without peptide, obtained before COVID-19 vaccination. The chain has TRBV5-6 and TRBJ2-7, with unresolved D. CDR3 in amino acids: CASSLGPNYEQYF. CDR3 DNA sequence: TGTGCCAGCAGCTTGGGACCGAATTACGAGCAGTACTTC.